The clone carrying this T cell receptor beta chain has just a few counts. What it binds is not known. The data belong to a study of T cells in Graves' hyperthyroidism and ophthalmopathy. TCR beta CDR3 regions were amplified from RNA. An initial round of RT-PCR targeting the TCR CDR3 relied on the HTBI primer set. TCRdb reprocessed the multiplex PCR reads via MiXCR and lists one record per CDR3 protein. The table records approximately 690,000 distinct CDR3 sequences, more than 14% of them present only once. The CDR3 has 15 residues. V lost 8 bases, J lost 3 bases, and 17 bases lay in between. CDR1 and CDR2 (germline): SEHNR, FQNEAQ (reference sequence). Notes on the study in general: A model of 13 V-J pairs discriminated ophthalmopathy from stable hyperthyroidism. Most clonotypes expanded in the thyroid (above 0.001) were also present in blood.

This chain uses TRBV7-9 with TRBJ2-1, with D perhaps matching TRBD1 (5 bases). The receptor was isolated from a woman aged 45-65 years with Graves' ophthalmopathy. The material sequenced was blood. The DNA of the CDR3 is TGTGCCAGCCCAGGGTCGGGCGGCAACTACAATGAGCAGTTCTTC. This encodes CASPGSGGNYNEQFF.